These T cell receptor beta chains were read from a single sample in a study of cytomegalovirus exposure and HLA in healthy donors. TCRdb's copy holds only in-frame clones and misses some; the assay was immunoSEQ multiplex PCR. This table holds approximately 160,000 clones, around 90% found once. The sample comprised PBMCs. The receptor set was obtained from a woman between 18 and 30 years old in good health and CMV-seropositive. Each CDR3 is given with its conserved first and last residue. The D gene is left open where the match is weak. Clone size is shown for a subset of rows, as once, few, many or a class of expanded clone.

abundance	v_gene	j_gene	d_gene	CDR3aa	CDR3nt
-	TRBV5-1	TRBJ1-1	-	CASSLGPTGITSKAFF	TGCGCCAGCAGCTTGGGGCCAACAGGGATAACTTCGAAAGCTTTCTTT
-	TRBV27	TRBJ1-4	TRBD1	CASSSLRTGWTNEKLFF	TGTGCCAGCAGTTCACTGAGGACAGGGTGGACTAATGAAAAACTGTTTTTT
-	TRBV7-3	TRBJ2-7	TRBD2	CASSSQAGEGYEQYF	TGTGCCAGCAGCTCTCAAGCGGGAGAAGGGTACGAGCAGTACTTC
-	TRBV5-1	TRBJ1-4	-	CASSPGAVGHEKLFF	TGCGCCAGCAGCCCGGGAGCGGTAGGACACGAAAAACTGTTTTTT
-	TRBV2	TRBJ1-1	-	CASSGRGENTEAFF	TGTGCCAGCAGCGGGAGGGGGGAGAACACTGAAGCTTTCTTT
once	TRBV6-6	TRBJ2-1	-	CASTPQGENEQFF	TGTGCCAGCACCCCCCAGGGCGAGAATGAGCAGTTCTTC
few	TRBV7-9	TRBJ1-2	TRBD1	CASRDPGQGDYGYTF	TGTGCCAGCAGGGACCCGGGACAGGGGGACTATGGCTACACCTTC
-	TRBV28	TRBJ2-1	TRBD2	CASSPDGGRRFREQFF	TGTGCCAGCTCCCCCGACGGCGGGAGGAGGTTCCGCGAGCAGTTCTTC
-	TRBV28	TRBJ1-2	-	CASRKWAREERNYGYTF	TGTGCCAGCAGGAAATGGGCCAGGGAGGAAAGAAACTATGGCTACACCTTC
-	TRBV6-5	TRBJ2-5	-	CASSYSSGRGQETQYF	TGTGCCAGCAGTTACTCGAGCGGCAGGGGCCAAGAGACCCAGTACTTC
-	TRBV7-9	TRBJ2-4	-	CASSSGGWSDIQYF	TGTGCCAGCAGCTCCGGCGGGTGGTCCGACATTCAGTACTTC
once	TRBV13	TRBJ1-1	TRBD1	CASSNRDRAMNTEAFF	TGTGCCAGCAGCAACCGGGACAGGGCCATGAACACTGAAGCTTTCTTT
-	TRBV5-5	TRBJ1-5	TRBD1	CASSPGTGANQPQHF	TGTGCCAGCAGTCCCGGGACAGGGGCGAATCAGCCCCAGCATTTT
-	TRBV2	TRBJ2-3	-	CASSLSPRGDSTDTQYF	TGTGCCAGCTCCCTAAGTCCCAGGGGAGACTCCACAGATACGCAGTATTTT
-	TRBV2	TRBJ2-3	-	CASNQGNRDTQYF	TGTGCCAGCAACCAGGGGAATCGGGATACGCAGTATTTT
-	TRBV29-1	TRBJ2-3	-	CSVERGTDTQYF	TGCAGCGTTGAGCGAGGCACAGATACGCAGTATTTT
-	TRBV2	TRBJ1-4	-	CASSLRGTEKLFF	TGTGCCAGCAGTTTACGAGGCACTGAAAAACTGTTTTTT
-	TRBV9	TRBJ1-2	-	CASSVGAGDYGYTF	TGTGCCAGCAGCGTAGGGGCAGGGGACTATGGCTACACCTTC
-	TRBV27	TRBJ1-1	TRBD1	CASSLGQGLNTEAFF	TGTGCCAGCAGCCTTGGACAGGGGCTGAACACTGAAGCTTTCTTT
-	TRBV13	TRBJ2-3	-	CASSLQGLSDTQYF	TGTGCCAGCAGCTTACAGGGACTCTCAGATACGCAGTATTTT
once	TRBV12-5	TRBJ1-5	-	CASQQGNQPQHF	TGTGCTAGTCAACAGGGCAATCAGCCCCAGCATTTT
-	TRBV11-2	TRBJ2-1	-	CASSPGGPVYNEQFF	TGTGCCAGCAGCCCCGGGGGACCGGTCTACAATGAGCAGTTCTTC
-	TRBV11-2	TRBJ1-2	-	CASSSTPTPYGYTF	TGTGCCAGCAGCTCAACTCCTACCCCCTATGGCTACACCTTC
-	TRBV27	TRBJ2-7	-	CASSLVGGSSYEQYF	TGTGCCAGCAGTTTAGTTGGGGGGAGCTCCTACGAGCAGTACTTC
-	TRBV18	TRBJ1-1	-	CASSPRYRNTEAFF	TGTGCCAGCTCACCCCGGTACAGGAACACTGAAGCTTTCTTT
once	TRBV7-2	TRBJ2-5	TRBD2	CASSLAVAGGQETQYF	TGTGCCAGCAGCTTAGCAGTTGCGGGGGGGCAAGAGACCCAGTACTTC
-	TRBV25-1	TRBJ2-7	-	CASAQGRISGEQYF	TGTGCCAGTGCCCAGGGGCGGATCAGTGGGGAGCAGTACTTC
-	TRBV15	TRBJ2-7	-	CATSNPLVDEQYF	TGTGCCACCAGCAACCCCCTAGTAGACGAGCAGTACTTC
-	TRBV5-1	TRBJ1-2	TRBD1	CASSLGQGVGYTF	TGCGCCAGCAGCTTGGGGCAGGGGGTAGGCTACACCTTC
-	TRBV5-1	TRBJ2-7	TRBD2	CASSFLAGGGYEQYF	TGCGCCAGCAGCTTTCTAGCGGGAGGGGGCTACGAGCAGTACTTC
-	TRBV7-6	TRBJ2-5	-	CASSLARGTGETQYF	TGTGCCAGCAGCTTAGCCCGGGGGACCGGGGAGACCCAGTACTTC
-	TRBV14	TRBJ2-1	-	CASSQDGQGIGNEQFF	TGTGCCAGCAGCCAAGACGGGCAGGGCATAGGCAATGAGCAGTTCTTC
-	TRBV30	TRBJ1-2	-	CAWSVGRARSTYGYTF	TGTGCCTGGAGTGTAGGGAGGGCAAGATCTACCTATGGCTACACCTTC
-	TRBV6-5	TRBJ1-2	TRBD1	CASSRGQGYGYTF	TGTGCCAGCAGTAGGGGACAGGGGTATGGCTACACCTTC
-	TRBV7-6	TRBJ1-1	TRBD1	CASSRDSPFEAFF	TGTGCCAGCAGCCGGGACAGCCCTTTCGAGGCTTTCTTT
-	TRBV4-2	TRBJ1-2	-	CASSQDPGNVYGYTF	TGTGCCAGCAGCCAAGATCCAGGGAACGTCTATGGCTACACCTTC
-	TRBV27	TRBJ2-1	TRBD1	CASSTQRQGLEQFF	TGTGCCAGCAGTACCCAAAGACAGGGGTTGGAGCAGTTCTTC
-	TRBV7-9	TRBJ2-7	-	CASSLGLRPGEQYF	TGTGCCAGCAGCTTAGGACTCCGTCCGGGGGAGCAGTACTTC
-	TRBV5-1	TRBJ1-4	TRBD1	CASSDPGQGAGEKLFF	TGCGCCAGCAGCGACCCGGGACAGGGGGCCGGTGAAAAACTGTTTTTT
-	TRBV6-6	TRBJ2-1	TRBD2	CASSYLAGYNEQFF	TGTGCCAGCAGTTATTTAGCGGGCTACAATGAGCAGTTCTTC
few	TRBV18	TRBJ2-3	-	CASSPGDTQYF	TGTGCCAGCTCACCTGGCGATACGCAGTATTTT
-	TRBV4-3	TRBJ2-7	-	CASSPDFYEQYF	TGCGCCAGCAGCCCCGACTTCTACGAGCAGTACTTC
-	TRBV15	TRBJ1-4	-	CATSRGQGGGNEKLFF	TGTGCCACCAGCAGAGGCCAGGGAGGGGGAAATGAAAAACTGTTTTTT
-	TRBV7-9	TRBJ2-7	TRBD2	CASSYRHSGLAGAYEQYF	TGTGCCAGCAGCTACCGGCATTCGGGACTAGCGGGGGCGTACGAGCAGTACTTC
-	TRBV27	TRBJ1-2	-	CASSSGGHPF	TGTGCCAGCAGTTCGGGGGGTCACCCCTTC
-	TRBV5-1	TRBJ2-1	-	CASSLIRGPNNEQFF	TGCGCCAGCAGCTTGATCAGGGGTCCTAACAATGAGCAGTTCTTC
-	TRBV7-8	TRBJ2-1	-	CASRTEAGAYNEQFF	TGTGCCAGCAGAACAGAGGCAGGGGCCTACAATGAGCAGTTCTTC
once	TRBV11-2	TRBJ2-2	TRBD2	CASSLRAAGGSTGELFF	TGTGCCAGCAGCTTACGAGCCGCGGGAGGGTCCACCGGGGAGCTGTTTTTT
-	TRBV15	TRBJ2-1	TRBD2	CATSSTSGGVNEQFF	TGTGCCACCAGCAGTACTAGCGGGGGAGTCAATGAGCAGTTCTTC
-	TRBV27	TRBJ1-1	TRBD1	CASSPAGTGSMNTEAFF	TGTGCCAGCAGTCCAGCCGGGACAGGGAGCATGAACACTGAAGCTTTCTTT
-	TRBV7-9	TRBJ2-5	-	CASSPPLGGLETQYF	TGTGCCAGCAGCCCCCCCCTCGGCGGGTTGGAGACCCAGTACTTC
-	TRBV7-9	TRBJ2-3	-	CASSLDAGHKYF	TGTGCCAGCAGCTTGGACGCGGGTCACAAGTATTTT
-	TRBV5-1	TRBJ1-1	-	CASSLGYSGTEAFF	TGCGCCAGCAGCTTGGGGTATTCGGGCACTGAAGCTTTCTTT
-	TRBV5-6	TRBJ2-1	TRBD1	CASSLAPDRATFYNEQFF	TGTGCCAGCAGCTTGGCCCCGGACAGGGCGACCTTCTACAATGAGCAGTTCTTC